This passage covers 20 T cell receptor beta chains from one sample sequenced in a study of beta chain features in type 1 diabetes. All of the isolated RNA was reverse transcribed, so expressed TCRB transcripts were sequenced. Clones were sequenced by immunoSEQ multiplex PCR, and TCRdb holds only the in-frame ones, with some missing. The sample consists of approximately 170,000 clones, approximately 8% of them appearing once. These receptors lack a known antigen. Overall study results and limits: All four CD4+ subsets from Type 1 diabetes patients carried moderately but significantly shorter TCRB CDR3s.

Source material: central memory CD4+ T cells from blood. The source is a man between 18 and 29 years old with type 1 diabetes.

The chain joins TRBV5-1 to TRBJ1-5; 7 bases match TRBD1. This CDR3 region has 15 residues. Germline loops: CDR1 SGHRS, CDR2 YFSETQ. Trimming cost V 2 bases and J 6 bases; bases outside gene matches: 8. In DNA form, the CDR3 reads TGCGCCAGCAGCTTAACAGGGGAGAGAAGTCAGCCCCAGCATTTT. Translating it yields CASSLTGERSQPQHF.

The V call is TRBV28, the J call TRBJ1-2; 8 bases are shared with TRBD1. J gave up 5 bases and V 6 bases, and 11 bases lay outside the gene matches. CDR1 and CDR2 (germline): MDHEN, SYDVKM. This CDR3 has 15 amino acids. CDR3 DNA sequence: TGTGCCAGCAGCGCAGGGGGCCGGGCGGGTTATGGCTACACCTTC. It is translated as CASSAGGRAGYGYTF.

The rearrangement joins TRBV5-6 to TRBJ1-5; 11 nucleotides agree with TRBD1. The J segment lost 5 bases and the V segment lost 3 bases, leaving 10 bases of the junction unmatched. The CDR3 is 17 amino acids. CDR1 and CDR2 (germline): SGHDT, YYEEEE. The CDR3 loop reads CASSYAGDRGVDQPQHF. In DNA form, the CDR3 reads TGTGCCAGCAGCTACGCCGGGGACAGGGGGGTGGATCAGCCCCAGCATTTT.

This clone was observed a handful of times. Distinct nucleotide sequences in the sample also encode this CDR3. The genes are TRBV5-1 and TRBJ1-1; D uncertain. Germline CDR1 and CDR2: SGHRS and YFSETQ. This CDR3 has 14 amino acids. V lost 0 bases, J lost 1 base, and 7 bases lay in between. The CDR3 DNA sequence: TGCGCCAGCAGCTTGGCCCGGGGGAACACTGAAGCTTTCTTT. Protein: CASSLARGNTEAFF. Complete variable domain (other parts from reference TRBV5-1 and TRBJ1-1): KAGVTQTPRYLIKTRGQQVTLSCSPISGHRSVSWYQQTPGQGLQFLFEYFSETQRNKGNFPGRFSGRQFSNSRSEMNVSTLELGDSALYLCASSLARGNTEAFFGQGTRLTVV.

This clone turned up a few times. This chain's CDR3 is CASSQDRAGGKLFF. CDR3 DNA sequence: TGTGCCAGCAGCCAGGACAGGGCGGGTGGAAAACTGTTTTTT. The chain is built from TRBV7-6 and TRBJ1-4; 8 bases agree with TRBD1. Germline V gene sequence: CDR1 SGHVS, CDR2 FNYEAQ. The V and J ends lost 5 bases and 10 bases, in that order; junction bases with no gene match: 9. The CDR3 loop spans 14 amino acids.

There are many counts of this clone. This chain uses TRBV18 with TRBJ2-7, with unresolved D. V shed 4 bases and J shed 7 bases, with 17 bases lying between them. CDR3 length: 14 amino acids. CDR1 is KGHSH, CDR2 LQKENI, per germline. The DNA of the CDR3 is TGTGCCAGCTCACGTACTCGTCGGGTGTGGGAGCAGTACTTC. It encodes CASSRTRRVWEQYF.

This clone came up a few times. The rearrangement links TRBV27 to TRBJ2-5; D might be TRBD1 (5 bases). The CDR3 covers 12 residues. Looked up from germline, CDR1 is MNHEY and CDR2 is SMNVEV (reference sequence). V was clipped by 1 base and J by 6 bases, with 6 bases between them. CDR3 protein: CASSLWGQTQYF. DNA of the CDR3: TGTGCCAGCAGTTTATGGGGCCAGACCCAGTACTTC.

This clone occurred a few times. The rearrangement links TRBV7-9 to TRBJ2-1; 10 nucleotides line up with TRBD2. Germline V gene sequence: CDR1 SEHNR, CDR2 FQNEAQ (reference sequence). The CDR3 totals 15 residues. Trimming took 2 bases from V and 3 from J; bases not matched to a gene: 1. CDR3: CASSLSSGSYNEQFF. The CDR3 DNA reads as TGTGCCAGCAGCTTATCTAGCGGGAGCTACAATGAGCAGTTCTTC.

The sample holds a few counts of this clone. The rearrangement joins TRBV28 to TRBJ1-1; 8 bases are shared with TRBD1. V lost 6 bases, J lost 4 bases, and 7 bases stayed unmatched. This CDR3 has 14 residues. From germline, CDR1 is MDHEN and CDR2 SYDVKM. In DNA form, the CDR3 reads TGTGCCAGCAGCCCTGGACAGGGCACCACTGAAGCTTTCTTT. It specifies CASSPGQGTTEAFF.

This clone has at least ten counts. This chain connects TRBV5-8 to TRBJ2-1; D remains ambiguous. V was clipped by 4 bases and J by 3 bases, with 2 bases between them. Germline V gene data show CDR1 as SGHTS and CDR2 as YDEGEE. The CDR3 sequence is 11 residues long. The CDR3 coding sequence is TGTGCCAGCAGCCTCTACAATGAGCAGTTCTTC. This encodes CASSLYNEQFF.

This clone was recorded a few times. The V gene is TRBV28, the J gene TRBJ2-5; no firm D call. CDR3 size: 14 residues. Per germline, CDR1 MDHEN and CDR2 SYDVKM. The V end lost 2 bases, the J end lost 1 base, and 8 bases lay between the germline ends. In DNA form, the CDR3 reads TGTGCCAGCAGTTTACTCCGGGTCCAAGAGACCCAGTACTTC. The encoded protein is CASSLLRVQETQYF.

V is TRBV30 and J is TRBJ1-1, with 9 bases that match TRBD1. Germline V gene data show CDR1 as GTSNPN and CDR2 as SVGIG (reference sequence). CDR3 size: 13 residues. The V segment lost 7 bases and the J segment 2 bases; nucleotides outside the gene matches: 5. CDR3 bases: TGTGCCTACAGGGGGCTTGGAAACACTGAAGCTTTCTTT. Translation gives CAYRGLGNTEAFF. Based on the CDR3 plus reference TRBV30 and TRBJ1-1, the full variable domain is SQTIHQWPATLVQPVGSPLSLECTVEGTSNPNLYWYRQAAGRGLQLLFYSVGIGQISSEVPQNLSASRPQDRQFILSSKKLLLSDSGFYLCAYRGLGNTEAFFGQGTRLTVV.

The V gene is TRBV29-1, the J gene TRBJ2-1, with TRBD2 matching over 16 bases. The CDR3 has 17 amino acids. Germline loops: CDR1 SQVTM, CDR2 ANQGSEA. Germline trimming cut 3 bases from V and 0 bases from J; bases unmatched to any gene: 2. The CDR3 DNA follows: TGCAGCGTTGAGGGACTAGCGGGAGGGAGCTCCTACAATGAGCAGTTCTTC. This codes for CSVEGLAGGSSYNEQFF.

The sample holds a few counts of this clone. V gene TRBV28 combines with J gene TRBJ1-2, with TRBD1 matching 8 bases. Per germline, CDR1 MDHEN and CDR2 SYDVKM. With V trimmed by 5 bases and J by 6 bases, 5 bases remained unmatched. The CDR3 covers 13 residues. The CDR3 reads CASSIAGGHGYTF. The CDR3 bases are TGTGCCAGCAGTATCGCAGGGGGCCATGGCTACACCTTC.

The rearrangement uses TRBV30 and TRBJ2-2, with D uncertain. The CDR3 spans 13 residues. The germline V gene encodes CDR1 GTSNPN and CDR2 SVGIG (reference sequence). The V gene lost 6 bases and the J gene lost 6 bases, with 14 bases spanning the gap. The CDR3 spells CACPLIAPGELFF. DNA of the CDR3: TGTGCCTGCCCGCTGATAGCCCCCGGGGAGCTGTTTTTT.

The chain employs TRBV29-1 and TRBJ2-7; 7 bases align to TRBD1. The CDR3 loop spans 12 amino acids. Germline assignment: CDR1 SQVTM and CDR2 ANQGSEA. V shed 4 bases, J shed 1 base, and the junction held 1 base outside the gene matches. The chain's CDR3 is CSVGGQSYEQYF. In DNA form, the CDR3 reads TGCAGCGTTGGGGGACAGTCCTACGAGCAGTACTTC.

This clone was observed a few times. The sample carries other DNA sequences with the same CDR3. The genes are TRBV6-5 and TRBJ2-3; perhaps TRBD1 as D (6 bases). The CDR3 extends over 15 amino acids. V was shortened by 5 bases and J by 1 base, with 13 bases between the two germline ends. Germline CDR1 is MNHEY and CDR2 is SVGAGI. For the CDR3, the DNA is TGTGCCAGCAGTCTTACGGGACAACGCACAGATACGCAGTATTTT. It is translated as CASSLTGQRTDTQYF.

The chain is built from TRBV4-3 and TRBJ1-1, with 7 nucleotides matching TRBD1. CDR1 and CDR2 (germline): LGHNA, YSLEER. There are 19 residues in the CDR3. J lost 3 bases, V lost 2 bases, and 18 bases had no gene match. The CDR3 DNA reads TGCGCCAGCAGCCAAAGCATCGACAGGGTGGGGTATGAGGACACTGAAGCTTTCTTT. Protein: CASSQSIDRVGYEDTEAFF.

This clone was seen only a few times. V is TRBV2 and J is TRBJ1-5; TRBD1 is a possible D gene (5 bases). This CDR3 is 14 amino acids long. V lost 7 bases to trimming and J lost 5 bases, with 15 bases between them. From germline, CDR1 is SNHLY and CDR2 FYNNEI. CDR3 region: CASTSGQSDQPQHF. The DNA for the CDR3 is TGTGCCAGCACCTCAGGACAAAGCGATCAGCCCCAGCATTTT.

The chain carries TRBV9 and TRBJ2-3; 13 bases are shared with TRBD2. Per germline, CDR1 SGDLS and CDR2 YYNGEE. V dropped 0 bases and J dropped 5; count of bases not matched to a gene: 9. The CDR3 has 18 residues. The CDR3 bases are TGTGCCAGCAGCGTAGCCAGCACTAGCGGGGGGGCCAAAGATACGCAGTATTTT. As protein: CASSVASTSGGAKDTQYF.